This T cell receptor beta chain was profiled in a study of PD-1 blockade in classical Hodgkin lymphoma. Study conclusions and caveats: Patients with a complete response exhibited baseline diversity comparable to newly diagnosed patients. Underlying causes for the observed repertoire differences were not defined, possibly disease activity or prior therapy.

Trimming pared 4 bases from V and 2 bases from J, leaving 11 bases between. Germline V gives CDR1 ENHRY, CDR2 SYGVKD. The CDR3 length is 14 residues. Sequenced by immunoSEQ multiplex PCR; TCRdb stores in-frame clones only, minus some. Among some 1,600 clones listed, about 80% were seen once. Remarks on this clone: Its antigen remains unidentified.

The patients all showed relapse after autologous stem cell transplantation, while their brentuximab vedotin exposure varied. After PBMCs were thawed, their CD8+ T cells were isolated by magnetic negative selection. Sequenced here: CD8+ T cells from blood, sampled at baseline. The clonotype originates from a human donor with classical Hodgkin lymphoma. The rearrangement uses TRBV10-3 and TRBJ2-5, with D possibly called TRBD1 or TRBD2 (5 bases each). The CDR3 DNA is TGTGCCATCAGTGGAGGGGCAGGGCAAGAGACCCAGTACTTC. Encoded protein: CAISGGAGQETQYF.